The entry below describes one T cell receptor (beta chain). Its antigen is unknown. The selected patients with pancreatic ductal adenocarcinoma had surgery but no neoadjuvant therapy. These data are taken from a study of T cells in pancreatic ductal adenocarcinoma. This CDR3 has 15 amino acids. The germline V gene has CDR1 PRHDT and CDR2 FYEKMQ (reference sequence). V lost 4 bases, J lost 15 bases, and 11 bases stayed unmatched. Study results and caveats: Blood had more productive templates and roughly 7.5-fold more unique clonotypes than tumor. No significant tumor-blood clonality difference; means were about 0.12 and 0.073.

Clones were read by immunoSEQ multiplex PCR, and TCRdb kept only the in-frame ones, dropping some. The sample records some 16,000 clones, approximately 90% being singletons. The sample consisted of PBMCs. The V call is TRBV13, the J call TRBJ1-6; 11 nucleotides match TRBD1. This sequence originates from a human donor with pancreatic ductal adenocarcinoma. Here the CDR3 reads CASSSTDRGRTLLHF. The CDR3 DNA reads as TGTGCCAGCAGCTCTACGGACAGGGGGCGGACCCTCCTCCACTTT.